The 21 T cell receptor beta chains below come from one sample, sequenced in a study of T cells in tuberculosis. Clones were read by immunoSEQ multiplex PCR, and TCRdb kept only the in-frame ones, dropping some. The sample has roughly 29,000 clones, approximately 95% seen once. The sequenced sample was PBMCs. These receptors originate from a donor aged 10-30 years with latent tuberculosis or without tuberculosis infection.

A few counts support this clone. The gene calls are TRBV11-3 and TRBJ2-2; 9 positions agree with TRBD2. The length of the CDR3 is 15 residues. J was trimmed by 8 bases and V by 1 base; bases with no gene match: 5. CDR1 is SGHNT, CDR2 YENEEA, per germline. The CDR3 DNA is TGTGCCAGCAGCTTAGGATCTAGCGGGATTGGGGAGCTGTTTTTT. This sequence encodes CASSLGSSGIGELFF.

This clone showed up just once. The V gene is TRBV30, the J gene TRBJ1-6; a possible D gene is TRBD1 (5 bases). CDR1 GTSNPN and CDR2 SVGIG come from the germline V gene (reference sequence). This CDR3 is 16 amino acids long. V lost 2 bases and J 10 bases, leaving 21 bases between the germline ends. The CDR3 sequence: CAWSSRHSAGHSPLHF. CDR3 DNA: TGTGCCTGGAGTTCGCGACACTCGGCAGGGCACTCACCCCTCCACTTT.

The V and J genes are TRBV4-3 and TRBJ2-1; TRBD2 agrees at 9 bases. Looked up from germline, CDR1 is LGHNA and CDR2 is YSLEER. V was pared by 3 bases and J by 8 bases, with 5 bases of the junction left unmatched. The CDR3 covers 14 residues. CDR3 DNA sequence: TGCGCCAGCAGCCACTTAGCGGGGGAAGATGAGCAGTTCTTC. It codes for CASSHLAGEDEQFF.

CDR3 sequence reads: CSVELVARSEQYF. CDR3 in DNA: TGCAGCGTTGAATTGGTCGCAAGGAGCGAGCAGTACTTC. This rearrangement joins TRBV29-1 to TRBJ2-7; D unresolved. The CDR3 length is 13 residues. Trimming removed 2 bases at V and 6 bases at J, with 14 bases between. Germline loops: CDR1 SQVTM, CDR2 ANQGSEA.

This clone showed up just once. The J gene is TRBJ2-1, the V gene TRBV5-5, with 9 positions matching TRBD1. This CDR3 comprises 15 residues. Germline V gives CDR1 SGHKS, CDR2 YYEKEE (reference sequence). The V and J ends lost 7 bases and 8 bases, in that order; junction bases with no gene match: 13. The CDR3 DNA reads TGTGCCAGCGGAACCGGGACAGGGTTTATATATGAGCAGTTCTTC. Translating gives CASGTGTGFIYEQFF.

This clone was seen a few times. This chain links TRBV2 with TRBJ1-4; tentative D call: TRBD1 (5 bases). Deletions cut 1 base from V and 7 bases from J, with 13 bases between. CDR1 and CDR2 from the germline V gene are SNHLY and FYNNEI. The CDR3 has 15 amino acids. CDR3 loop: CASSEDWARVEKLFF. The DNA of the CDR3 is TGTGCCAGCAGTGAAGATTGGGCCAGGGTTGAAAAACTGTTTTTT.

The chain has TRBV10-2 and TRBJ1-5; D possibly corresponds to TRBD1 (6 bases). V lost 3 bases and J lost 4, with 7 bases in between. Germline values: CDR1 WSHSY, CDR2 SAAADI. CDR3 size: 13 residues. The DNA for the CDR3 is TGCGCCAGCAGTGACCAGGGGAATCAGCCCCAGCATTTT. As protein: CASSDQGNQPQHF.

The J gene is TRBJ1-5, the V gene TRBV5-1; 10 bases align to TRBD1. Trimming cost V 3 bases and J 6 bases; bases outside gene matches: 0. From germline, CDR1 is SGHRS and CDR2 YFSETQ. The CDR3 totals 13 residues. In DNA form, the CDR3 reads TGCGCCAGCAGCTGGACAGGGGGTCAGCCCCAGCATTTT. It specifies CASSWTGGQPQHF. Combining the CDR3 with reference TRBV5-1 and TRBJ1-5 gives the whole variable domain KAGVTQTPRYLIKTRGQQVTLSCSPISGHRSVSWYQQTPGQGLQFLFEYFSETQRNKGNFPGRFSGRQFSNSRSEMNVSTLELGDSALYLCASSWTGGQPQHFGDGTRLSIL.

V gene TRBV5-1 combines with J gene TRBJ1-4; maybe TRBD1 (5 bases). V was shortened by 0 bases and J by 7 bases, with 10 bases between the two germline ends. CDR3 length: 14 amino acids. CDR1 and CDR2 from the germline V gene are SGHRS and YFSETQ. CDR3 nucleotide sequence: TGCGCCAGCAGCTTGGAGAGGGGAGGTGAAAAACTGTTTTTT. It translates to CASSLERGGEKLFF.

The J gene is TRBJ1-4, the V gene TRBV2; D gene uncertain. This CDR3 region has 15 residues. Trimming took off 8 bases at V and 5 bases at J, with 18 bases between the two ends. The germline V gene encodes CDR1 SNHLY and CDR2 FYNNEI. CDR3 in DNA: TGTGCCAGCGCCGAAGAGGAGGGAAACAATGAAAAACTGTTTTTT. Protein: CASAEEEGNNEKLFF. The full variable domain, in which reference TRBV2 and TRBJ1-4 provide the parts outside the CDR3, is EPEVTQTPSHQVTQMGQEVILRCVPISNHLYFYWYRQILGQKVEFLVSFYNNEISEKSEIFDDQFSVERPDGSNFTLKIRSTKLEDSAMYFCASAEEEGNNEKLFFGSGTQLSVL.

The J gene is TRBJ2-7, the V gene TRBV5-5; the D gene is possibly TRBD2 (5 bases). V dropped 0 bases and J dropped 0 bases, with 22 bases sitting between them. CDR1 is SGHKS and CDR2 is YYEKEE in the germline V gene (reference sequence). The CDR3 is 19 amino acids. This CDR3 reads CASSLEVAGLGGSSYEQYF. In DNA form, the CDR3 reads TGTGCCAGCAGCTTGGAGGTCGCAGGCCTCGGTGGGAGCTCCTACGAGCAGTACTTC.

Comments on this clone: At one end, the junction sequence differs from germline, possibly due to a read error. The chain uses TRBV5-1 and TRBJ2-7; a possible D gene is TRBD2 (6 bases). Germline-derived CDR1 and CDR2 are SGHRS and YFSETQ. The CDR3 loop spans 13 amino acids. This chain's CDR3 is CASSFHQEGGLDF. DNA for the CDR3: TGCGCCAGCAGCTTCCACCAGGAGGGAGGTTTGGACTTC.

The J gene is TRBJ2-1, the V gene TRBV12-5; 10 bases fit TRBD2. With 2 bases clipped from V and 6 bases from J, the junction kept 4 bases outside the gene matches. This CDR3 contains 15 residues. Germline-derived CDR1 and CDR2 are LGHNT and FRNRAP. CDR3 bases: TGTGCTAGTGGTTTGACAGCGGGAGGGGCCAATGAGCAGTTCTTC. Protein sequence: CASGLTAGGANEQFF.

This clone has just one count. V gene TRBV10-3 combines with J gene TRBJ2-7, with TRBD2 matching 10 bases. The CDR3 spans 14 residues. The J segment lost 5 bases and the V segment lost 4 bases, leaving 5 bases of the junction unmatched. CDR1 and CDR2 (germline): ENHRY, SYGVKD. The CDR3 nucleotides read TGTGCCATCAGTGGGGTAGCGGGGGGTCACGAGCAGTACTTC. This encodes CAISGVAGGHEQYF.

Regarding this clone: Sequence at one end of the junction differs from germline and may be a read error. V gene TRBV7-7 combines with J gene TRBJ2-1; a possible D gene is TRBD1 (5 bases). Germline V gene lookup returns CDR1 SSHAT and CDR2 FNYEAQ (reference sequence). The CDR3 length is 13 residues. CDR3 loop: CASSLDRGNEQFF. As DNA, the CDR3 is TGTGCTAGCAGCTTAGATAGGGGCAATGAGCAGTTCTTC.

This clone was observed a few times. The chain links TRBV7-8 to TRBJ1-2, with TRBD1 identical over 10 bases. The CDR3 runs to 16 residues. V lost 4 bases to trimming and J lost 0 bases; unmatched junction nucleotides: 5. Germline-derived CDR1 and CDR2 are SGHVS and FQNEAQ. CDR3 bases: TGTGCCAGCAGCTACTCCGGGACAGGGGCTAACTATGGCTACACCTTC. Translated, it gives CASSYSGTGANYGYTF.

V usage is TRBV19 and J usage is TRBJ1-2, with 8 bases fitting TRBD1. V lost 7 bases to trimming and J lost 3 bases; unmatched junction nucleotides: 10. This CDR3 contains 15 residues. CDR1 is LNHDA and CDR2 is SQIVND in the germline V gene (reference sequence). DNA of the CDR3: TGTGCCAGTACCCACGGACAGGGAGGGCACTATGGCTACACCTTC. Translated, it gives CASTHGQGGHYGYTF. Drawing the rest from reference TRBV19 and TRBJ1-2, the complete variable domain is DGGITQSPKYLFRKEGQNVTLSCEQNLNHDAMYWYRQDPGQGLRLIYYSQIVNDFQKGDIAEGYSVSREKKESFPLTVTSAQKNPTAFYLCASTHGQGGHYGYTFGSGTRLTVV.

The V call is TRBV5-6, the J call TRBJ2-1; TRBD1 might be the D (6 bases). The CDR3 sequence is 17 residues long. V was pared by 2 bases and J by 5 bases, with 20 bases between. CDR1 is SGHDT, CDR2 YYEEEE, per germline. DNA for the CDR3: TGTGCCAGCAGCTTCAAAACCCGAAGAGGACAGAACAATGAGCAGTTCTTC. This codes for CASSFKTRRGQNNEQFF.

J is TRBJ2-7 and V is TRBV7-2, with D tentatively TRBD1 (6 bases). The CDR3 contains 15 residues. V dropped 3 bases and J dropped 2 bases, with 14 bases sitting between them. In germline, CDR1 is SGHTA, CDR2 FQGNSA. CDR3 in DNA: TGTGCCAGCAGCTTCTTCGTCGGGGACACCTACGAGCAGTACTTC. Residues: CASSFFVGDTYEQYF.

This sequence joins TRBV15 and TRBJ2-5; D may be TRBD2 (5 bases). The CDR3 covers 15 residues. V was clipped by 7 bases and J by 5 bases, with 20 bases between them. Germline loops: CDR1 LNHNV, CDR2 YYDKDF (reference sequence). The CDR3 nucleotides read TGTGCCACCAATCCTAACCGAGGGCAGCGGGAGACCCAGTACTTC. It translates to CATNPNRGQRETQYF.

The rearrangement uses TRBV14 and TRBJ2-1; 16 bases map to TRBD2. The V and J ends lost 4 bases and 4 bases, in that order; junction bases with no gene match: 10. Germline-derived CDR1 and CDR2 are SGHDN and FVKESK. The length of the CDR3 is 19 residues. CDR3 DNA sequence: TGTGCCAGCAGCCCACACCCGGGACTAGCGGGGGGGCCTTACAATGAGCAGTTCTTC. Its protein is CASSPHPGLAGGPYNEQFF.